This TCR beta chain was recovered during a study of PD-1 and CTLA-4 blockade in melanoma. V lost 10 bases, J lost 4 bases, and 13 bases lay in between. In germline, CDR1 is ENHRY, CDR2 SYGVKD. The CDR3 length is 13 residues. Measured with immunoSEQ multiplex PCR; TCRdb has only the in-frame clones, and not every one. The sample holds 15,000 to 20,000 clones, around 72% seen once. This clone occurred a few times. The source of this sequence is a human donor with melanoma. Sample: CD8+ T cells from peripheral blood, taken before anti-PD-1 treatment. The rearrangement links TRBV10-3 to TRBJ2-2; D might be TRBD2 (6 bases). DNA for the CDR3: TGTGCCACCGGCGAGGAGGGCACCGGGGAGCTGTTTTTT. As protein: CATGEEGTGELFF.